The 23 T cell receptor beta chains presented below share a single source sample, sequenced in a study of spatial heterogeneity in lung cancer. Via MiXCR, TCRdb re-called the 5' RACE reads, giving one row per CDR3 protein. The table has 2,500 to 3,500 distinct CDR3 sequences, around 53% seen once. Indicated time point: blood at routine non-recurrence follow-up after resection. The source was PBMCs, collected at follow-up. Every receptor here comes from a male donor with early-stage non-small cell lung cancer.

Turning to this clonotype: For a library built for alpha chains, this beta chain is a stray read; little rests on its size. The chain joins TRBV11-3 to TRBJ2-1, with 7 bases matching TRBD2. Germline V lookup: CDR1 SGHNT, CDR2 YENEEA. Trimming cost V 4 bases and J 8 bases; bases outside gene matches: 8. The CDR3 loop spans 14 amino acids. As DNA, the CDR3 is TGTGCCAGCAGCTGGGAGGGAGTGGGCCATGAGCAGTTCTTC. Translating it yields CASSWEGVGHEQFF.

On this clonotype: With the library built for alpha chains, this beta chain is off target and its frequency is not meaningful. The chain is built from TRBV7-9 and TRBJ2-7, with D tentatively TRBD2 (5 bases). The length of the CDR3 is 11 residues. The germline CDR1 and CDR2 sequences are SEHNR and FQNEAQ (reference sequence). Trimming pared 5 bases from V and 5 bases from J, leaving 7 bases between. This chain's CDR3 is CASSHSDEQYF. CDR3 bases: TGTGCCAGCAGCCATAGCGACGAGCAGTACTTC.

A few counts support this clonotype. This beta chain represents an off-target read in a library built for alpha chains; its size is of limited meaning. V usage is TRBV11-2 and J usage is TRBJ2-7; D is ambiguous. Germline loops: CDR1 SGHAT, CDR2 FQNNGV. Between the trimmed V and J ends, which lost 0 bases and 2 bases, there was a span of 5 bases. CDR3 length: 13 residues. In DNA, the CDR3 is TGTGCCAGCAGCTTAGAACCCACCTACGAGCAGTACTTC. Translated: CASSLEPTYEQYF.

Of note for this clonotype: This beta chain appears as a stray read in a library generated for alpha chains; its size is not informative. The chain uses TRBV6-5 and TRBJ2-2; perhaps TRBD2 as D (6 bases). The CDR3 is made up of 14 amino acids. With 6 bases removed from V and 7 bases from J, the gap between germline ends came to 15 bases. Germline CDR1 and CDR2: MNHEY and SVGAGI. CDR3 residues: CASSRGTLDGELFF. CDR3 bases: TGTGCCAGCAGCCGCGGGACCCTTGACGGGGAGCTGTTTTTT.

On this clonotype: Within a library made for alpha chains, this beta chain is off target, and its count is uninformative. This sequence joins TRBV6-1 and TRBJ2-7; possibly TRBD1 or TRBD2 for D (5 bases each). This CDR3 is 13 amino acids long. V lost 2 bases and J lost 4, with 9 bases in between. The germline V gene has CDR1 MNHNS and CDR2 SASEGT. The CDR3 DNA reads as TGTGCCAGCAGTGAATGGGACCAATACGAGCAGTACTTC. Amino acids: CASSEWDQYEQYF.

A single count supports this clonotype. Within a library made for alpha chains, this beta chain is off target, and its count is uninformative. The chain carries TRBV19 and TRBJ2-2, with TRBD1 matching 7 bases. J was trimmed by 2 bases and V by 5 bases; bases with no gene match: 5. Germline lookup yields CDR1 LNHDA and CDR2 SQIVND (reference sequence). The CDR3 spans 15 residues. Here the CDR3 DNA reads TGTGCCAGTAGTTACAGGGGTGGAAACACCGGGGAGCTGTTTTTT. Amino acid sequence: CASSYRGGNTGELFF.

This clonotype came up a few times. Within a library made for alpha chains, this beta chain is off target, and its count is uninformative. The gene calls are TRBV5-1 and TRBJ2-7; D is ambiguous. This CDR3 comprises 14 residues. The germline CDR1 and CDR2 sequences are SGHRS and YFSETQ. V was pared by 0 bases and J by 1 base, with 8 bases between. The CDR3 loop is CASSLGAASYEQYF. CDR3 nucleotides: TGCGCCAGCAGCTTGGGCGCAGCATCCTACGAGCAGTACTTC.

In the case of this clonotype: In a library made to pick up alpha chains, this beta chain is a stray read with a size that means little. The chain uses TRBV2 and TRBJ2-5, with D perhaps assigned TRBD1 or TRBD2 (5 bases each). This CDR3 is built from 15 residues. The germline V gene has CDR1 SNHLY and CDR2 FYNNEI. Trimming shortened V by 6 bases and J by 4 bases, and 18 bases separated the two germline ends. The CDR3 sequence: CASSQARGTAETQYF. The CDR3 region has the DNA TGTGCCAGCAGCCAAGCACGGGGCACGGCAGAGACCCAGTACTTC.

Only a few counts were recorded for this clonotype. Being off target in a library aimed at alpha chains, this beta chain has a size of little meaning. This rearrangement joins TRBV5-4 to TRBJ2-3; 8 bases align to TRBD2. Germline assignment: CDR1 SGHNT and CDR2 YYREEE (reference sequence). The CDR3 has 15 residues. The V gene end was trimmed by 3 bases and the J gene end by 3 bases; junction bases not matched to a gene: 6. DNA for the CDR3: TGTGCCAGCAGCTCGGACAGCGGGAGAACAGATACGCAGTATTTT. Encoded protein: CASSSDSGRTDTQYF.

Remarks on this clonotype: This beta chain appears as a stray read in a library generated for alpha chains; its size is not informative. The CDR3 sequence is CASSRLGVAYEQYF. CDR3 nucleotide sequence: TGTGCCAGCAGTCGCCTCGGGGTAGCCTACGAGCAGTACTTC. The chain carries TRBV7-2 and TRBJ2-7; D is perhaps TRBD2 (5 bases). V lost 6 bases and J lost 2, with 14 bases in between. Germline V lookup: CDR1 SGHTA, CDR2 FQGNSA. This CDR3 is built from 14 residues.

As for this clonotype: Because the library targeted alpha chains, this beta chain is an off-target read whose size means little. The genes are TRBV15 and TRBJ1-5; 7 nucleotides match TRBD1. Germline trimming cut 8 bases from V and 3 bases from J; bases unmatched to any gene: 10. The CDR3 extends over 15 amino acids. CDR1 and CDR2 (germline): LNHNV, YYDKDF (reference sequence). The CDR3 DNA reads TGTGCCACCTCTCCCGGACAGGTTTACAATCAGCCCCAGCATTTT. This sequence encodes CATSPGQVYNQPQHF.

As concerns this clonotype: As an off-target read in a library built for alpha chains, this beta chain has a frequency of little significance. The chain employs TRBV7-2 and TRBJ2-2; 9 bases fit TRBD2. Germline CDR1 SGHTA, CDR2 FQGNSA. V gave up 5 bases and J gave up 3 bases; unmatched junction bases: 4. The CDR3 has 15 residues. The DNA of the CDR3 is TGTGCCAGCAGCGGGGTAGCGGGAGACACCGGGGAGCTGTTTTTT. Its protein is CASSGVAGDTGELFF.

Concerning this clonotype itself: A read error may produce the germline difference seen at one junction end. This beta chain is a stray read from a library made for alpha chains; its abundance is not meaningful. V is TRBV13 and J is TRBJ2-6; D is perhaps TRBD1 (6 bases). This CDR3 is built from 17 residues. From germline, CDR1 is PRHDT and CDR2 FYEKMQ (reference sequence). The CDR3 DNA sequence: TGTGCCAGCAGCTTAGGCCCAGGGGCCTCTGTGGCCAACGTCCTGACTTTC. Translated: CASSLGPGASVANVLTF.

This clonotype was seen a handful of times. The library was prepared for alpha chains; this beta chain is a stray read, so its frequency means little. CDR3 region: CASSFPGNEQFF. The CDR3 DNA follows: TGTGCCAGCAGTTTCCCCGGCAATGAGCAGTTCTTC. The rearrangement uses TRBV12-3 or TRBV12-4 and TRBJ2-1; D uncertain. V was cut by 3 bases and J by 6 bases, with 6 bases left in between. The CDR3 totals 12 residues.

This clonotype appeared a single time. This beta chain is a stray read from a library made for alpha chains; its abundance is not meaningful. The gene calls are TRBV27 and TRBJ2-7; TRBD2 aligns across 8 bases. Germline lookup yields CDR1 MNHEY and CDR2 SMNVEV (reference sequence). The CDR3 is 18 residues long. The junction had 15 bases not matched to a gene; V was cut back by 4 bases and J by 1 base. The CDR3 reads CASSSPGRRGARSYEQYF. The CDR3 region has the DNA TGTGCCAGCAGTTCCCCCGGGCGGCGGGGGGCCAGATCCTACGAGCAGTACTTC.

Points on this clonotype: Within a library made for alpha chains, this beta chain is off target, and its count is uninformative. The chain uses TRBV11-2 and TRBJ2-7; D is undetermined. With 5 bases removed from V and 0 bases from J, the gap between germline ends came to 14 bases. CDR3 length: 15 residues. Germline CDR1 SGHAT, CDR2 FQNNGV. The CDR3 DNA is TGTGCCAGCAGCCAAAGCCGGGCCTCCTCCTACGAGCAGTACTTC. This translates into CASSQSRASSYEQYF. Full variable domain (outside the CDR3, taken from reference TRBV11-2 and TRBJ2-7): EAGVAQSPRYKIIEKRQSVAFWCNPISGHATLYWYQQILGQGPKLLIQFQNNGVVDDSQLPKDRFSAERLKGVDSTLKIQPAKLEDSAVYLCASSQSRASSYEQYFGPGTRLTVT.

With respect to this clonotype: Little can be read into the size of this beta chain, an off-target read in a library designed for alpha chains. CDR3 coding DNA: TGTGCCAGCAGCTTAAGTAATGAGCAGTTCTTC. This codes for CASSLSNEQFF. The chain combines TRBV11-2 with TRBJ2-1; no clear D. The germline V gene has CDR1 SGHAT and CDR2 FQNNGV. This CDR3 is 11 amino acids long. Trimming removed 2 bases from V and 7 bases from J, with 3 bases in between.

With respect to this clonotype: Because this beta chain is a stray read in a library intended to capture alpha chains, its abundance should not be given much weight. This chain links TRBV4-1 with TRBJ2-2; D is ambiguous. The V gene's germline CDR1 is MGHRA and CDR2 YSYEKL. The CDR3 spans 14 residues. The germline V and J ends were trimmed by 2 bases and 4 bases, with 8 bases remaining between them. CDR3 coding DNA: TGCGCCAGCAGCCAACCCCTGAGCACCGGGGAGCTGTTTTTT. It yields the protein CASSQPLSTGELFF.

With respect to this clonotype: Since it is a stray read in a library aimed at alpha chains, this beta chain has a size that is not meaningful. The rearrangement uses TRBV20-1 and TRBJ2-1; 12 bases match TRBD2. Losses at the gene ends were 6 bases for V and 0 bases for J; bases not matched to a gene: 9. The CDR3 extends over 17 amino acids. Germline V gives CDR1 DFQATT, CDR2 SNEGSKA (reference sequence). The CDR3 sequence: CSALLAGGASSYNEQFF. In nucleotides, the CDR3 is TGCAGTGCGCTACTAGCGGGAGGCGCCTCCTCCTACAATGAGCAGTTCTTC.

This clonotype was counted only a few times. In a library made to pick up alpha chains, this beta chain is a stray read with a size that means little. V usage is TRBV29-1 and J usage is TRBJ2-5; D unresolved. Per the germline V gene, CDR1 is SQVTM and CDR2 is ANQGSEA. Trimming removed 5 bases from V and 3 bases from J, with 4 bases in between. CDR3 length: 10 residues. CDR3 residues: CSVTKETQYF. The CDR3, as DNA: TGCAGCGTTACAAAAGAGACCCAGTACTTC.

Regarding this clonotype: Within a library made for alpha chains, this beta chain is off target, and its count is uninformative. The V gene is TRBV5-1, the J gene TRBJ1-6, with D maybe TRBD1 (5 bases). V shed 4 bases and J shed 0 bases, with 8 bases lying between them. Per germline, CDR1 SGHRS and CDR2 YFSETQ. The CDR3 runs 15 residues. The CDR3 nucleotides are TGCGCCAGCAGCGTGGACACCTCCTATAATTCACCCCTCCACTTT. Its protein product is CASSVDTSYNSPLHF.

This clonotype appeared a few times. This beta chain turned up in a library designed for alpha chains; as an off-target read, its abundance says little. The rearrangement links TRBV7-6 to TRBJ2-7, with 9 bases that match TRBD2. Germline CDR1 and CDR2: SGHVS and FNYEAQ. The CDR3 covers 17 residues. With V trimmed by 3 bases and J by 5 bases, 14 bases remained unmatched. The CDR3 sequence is CASSFYPIGGRAHEQYF. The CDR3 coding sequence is TGTGCCAGCAGCTTCTACCCCATTGGCGGGAGGGCCCACGAGCAGTACTTC.

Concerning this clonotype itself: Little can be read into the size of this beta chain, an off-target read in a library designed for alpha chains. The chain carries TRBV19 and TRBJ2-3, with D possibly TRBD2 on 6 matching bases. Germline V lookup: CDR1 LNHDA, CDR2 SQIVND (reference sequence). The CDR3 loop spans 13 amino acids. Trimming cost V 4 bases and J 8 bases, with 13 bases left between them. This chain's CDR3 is CASSTQTRSTQYF. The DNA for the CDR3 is TGTGCCAGTAGTACTCAGACTAGGAGTACGCAGTATTTT.